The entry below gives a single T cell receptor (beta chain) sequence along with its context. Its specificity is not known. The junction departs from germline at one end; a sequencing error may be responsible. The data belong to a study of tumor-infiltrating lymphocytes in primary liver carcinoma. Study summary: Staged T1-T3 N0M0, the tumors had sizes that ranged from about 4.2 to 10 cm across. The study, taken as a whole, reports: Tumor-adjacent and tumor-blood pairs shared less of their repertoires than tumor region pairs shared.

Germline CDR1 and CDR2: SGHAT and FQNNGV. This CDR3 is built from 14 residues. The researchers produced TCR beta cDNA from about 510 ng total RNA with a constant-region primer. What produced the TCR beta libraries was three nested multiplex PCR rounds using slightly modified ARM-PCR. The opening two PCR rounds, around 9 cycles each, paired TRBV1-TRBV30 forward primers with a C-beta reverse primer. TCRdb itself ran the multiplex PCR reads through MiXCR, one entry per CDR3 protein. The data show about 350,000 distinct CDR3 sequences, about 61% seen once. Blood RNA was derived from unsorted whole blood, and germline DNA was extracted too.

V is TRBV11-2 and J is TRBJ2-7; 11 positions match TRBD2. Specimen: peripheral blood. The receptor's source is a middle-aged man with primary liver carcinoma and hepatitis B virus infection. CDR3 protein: CTSSRLAGSYGQYF. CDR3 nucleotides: TGTACCAGCAGCCGACTAGCGGGGTCCTACGGGCAGTACTTC.